These 11 T cell receptor beta chains came from one sample sequenced in a study of graft-versus-host responses after intestinal transplantation (dated by TCRdb to the early 2020s). Libraries were constructed by the immunoSEQ multiplex PCR assay. The table comes from immuneACCESS by way of TCRdb, which keeps in-frame sequences with V and J called. Part of the clones is missing from these tables; in studies checked, under half for an unresolved V gene and the rest for unknown reasons. This sample has fewer than 20,000 clones in its table, and 65% to 90% of those were observed once. In total, the top ten clones hold about 4% of the sample. Intraepithelial and lamina propria lymphocytes were isolated from graft specimens using dithiothreitol, EDTA incubations and collagenase D digestion. The sample here was ileum tissue, taken less than 600 days after intestinal transplantation. These receptors came from a human patient who received an intestinal transplant, so some T cells may come from the graft donor.

This chain links TRBV6-5 with TRBJ2-3, with 7 bases aligning to TRBD2. There are 15 residues in the CDR3. CDR1 MNHEY and CDR2 SVGAGI come from the germline V gene. The V gene end was trimmed by 5 bases and the J gene end by 2 bases; junction bases not matched to a gene: 7. The CDR3 nucleotides read TGTGCCAGCAGTGTAGGGACTATGCCCACAGATACGCAGTATTTT. This codes for CASSVGTMPTDTQYF.

The chain uses TRBV5-6 and TRBJ1-6; TRBD1 is a possible D gene (6 bases). Trimming shortened V by 4 bases and J by 7 bases, and 12 bases separated the two germline ends. The CDR3 is made up of 14 amino acids. Germline V gene data show CDR1 as SGHDT and CDR2 as YYEEEE. The chain's CDR3 is CASSLGTPNSPLHF. The CDR3 nucleotides are TGTGCCAGCAGCCTTGGGACACCGAATTCACCCCTCCACTTT.

This chain uses TRBV7-9 with TRBJ1-6; 9 nucleotides align to TRBD1. The trim removed 0 bases at V and 0 bases at J, leaving 3 bases unmatched. This CDR3 has 18 amino acids. Germline CDR1 reads SEHNR; CDR2 reads FQNEAQ (reference sequence). CDR3 nucleotide sequence: TGTGCCAGCAGCTTAGCAGGGACAGGGAGCTCCTATAATTCACCCCTCCACTTT. Its protein product is CASSLAGTGSSYNSPLHF.

J is TRBJ1-6 and V is TRBV5-5, with 7 bases lining up with TRBD1. Germline V gene sequence: CDR1 SGHKS, CDR2 YYEKEE (reference sequence). The CDR3 runs to 17 residues. Germline trimming cut 6 bases from V and 2 bases from J; bases unmatched to any gene: 11. The CDR3 DNA reads as TGTGCCAGCAAAAGCGGACAGGTCAAGCCCTATAATTCACCCCTCCACTTT. Translating it yields CASKSGQVKPYNSPLHF.

This chain links TRBV6-6 with TRBJ1-1, with a weak D call TRBD1 (5 bases). The CDR3 runs 15 residues. CDR1 and CDR2 from the germline V gene are MNHNY and SVGAGI (reference sequence). The germline V and J ends were trimmed by 0 bases and 2 bases, with 10 bases remaining between them. CDR3 protein: CASSYSARANTEAFF. In DNA form, the CDR3 reads TGTGCCAGCAGTTACTCGGCCAGGGCAAACACTGAAGCTTTCTTT.

The chain joins TRBV7-8 to TRBJ2-1; D not certain. Germline V gene sequence: CDR1 SGHVS, CDR2 FQNEAQ. The CDR3 has 12 residues. Trimming took 3 bases from V and 8 from J, leaving 8 bases between them. CDR3 DNA sequence: TGTGCCAGCAGCTTGAACTCGTATGAGCAGTTCTTC. Its protein product is CASSLNSYEQFF.

The CDR3, as DNA: TGTGCCAGCAGCTTGAGACTAGCGGGTCTAGAGACCCAGTACTTC. Its translation is CASSLRLAGLETQYF. This chain uses TRBV5-4 with TRBJ2-5, with 10 bases identical to TRBD2. This CDR3 is 15 amino acids long. V was pared by 1 base and J by 4 bases, with 4 bases of the junction left unmatched. CDR1 is SGHNT and CDR2 is YYREEE in the germline V gene (reference sequence).

V is TRBV7-3 and J is TRBJ1-1; D is uncertain. Trimming took off 1 base at V and 0 bases at J, with 6 bases between the two ends. The germline V gene has CDR1 SGHTA and CDR2 FQGTGA. The CDR3 runs 14 residues. As DNA, the CDR3 is TGTGCCAGCAGCTTAAGTGAGATGAACACTGAAGCTTTCTTT. Translating gives CASSLSEMNTEAFF.

The rearrangement joins TRBV29-1 to TRBJ2-7; D is tentatively TRBD1 or TRBD2 (5 bases each). Per germline, CDR1 SQVTM and CDR2 ANQGSEA. The CDR3 has 16 amino acids. The V gene lost 6 bases and the J gene lost 0 bases, with 21 bases spanning the gap. The chain's CDR3 is CSVRGVSRATSYEQYF. The CDR3 DNA reads as TGCAGCGTGAGAGGGGTGAGCCGGGCCACCTCCTACGAGCAGTACTTC.

V gene TRBV7-2 combines with J gene TRBJ2-5; 11 bases are shared with TRBD2. From germline, CDR1 is SGHTA and CDR2 FQGNSA. The J segment lost 2 bases and the V segment lost 4 bases, leaving 9 bases of the junction unmatched. The CDR3 consists of 17 residues. DNA for the CDR3: TGTGCCAGCAGCTCGAGACCGGGACTAGCGGTACAAGAGACCCAGTACTTC. Its protein product is CASSSRPGLAVQETQYF.

The chain couples TRBV15 to TRBJ2-5, with 9 bases identical to TRBD1. The end of the DNA is better explained by TRBJ2-7, so the J call may be wrong. The germline CDR1 and CDR2 sequences are LNHNV and YYDKDF (reference sequence). The CDR3 sequence is 16 residues long. The chain's CDR3 is CATSREFPDRGHEQYF. DNA for the CDR3: TGTGCCACCAGCAGAGAATTCCCGGACAGGGGACACGAGCAGTACTTC.